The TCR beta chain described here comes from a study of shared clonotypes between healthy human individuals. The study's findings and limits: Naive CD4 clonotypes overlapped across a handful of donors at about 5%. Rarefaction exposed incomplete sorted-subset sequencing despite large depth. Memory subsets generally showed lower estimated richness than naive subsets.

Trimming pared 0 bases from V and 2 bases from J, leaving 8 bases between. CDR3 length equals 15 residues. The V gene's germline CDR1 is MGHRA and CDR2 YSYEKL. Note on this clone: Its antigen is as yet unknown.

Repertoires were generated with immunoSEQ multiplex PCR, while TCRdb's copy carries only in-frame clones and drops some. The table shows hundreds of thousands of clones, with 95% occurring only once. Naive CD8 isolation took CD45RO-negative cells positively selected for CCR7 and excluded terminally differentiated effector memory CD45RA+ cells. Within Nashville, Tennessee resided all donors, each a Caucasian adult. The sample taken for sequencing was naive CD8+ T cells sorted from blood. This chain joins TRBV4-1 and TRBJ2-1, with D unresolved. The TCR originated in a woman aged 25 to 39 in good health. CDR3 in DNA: TGCGCCAGCAGCCAAGAAGAGACAACCTACAATGAGCAGTTCTTC. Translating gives CASSQEETTYNEQFF.